This T cell receptor beta chain was recovered during a study of blood T cell repertoires in COVID-19. Across the study: COVID-19 samples, acute and convalescent, were from the United States, Italy and Spain. In each case, the material was cDNA or gDNA derived from T cells, B-cell-depleted T cells, or PBMCs.

The data were produced by immunoSEQ multiplex PCR, yet TCRdb's version contains in-frame clones alone and is incomplete. The data contain over 200,000 clones, around 88% of them singletons. Participants, roughly 18 to 90 years old, spanned around 26 US areas. Participants were placed into cohorts based on the clinical history they reported. The sequence was obtained from a woman in her twenties or thirties who had been exposed to COVID-19. The sample consisted of PBMCs or T cells enriched from blood (not recorded which).

This chain's CDR3 is CASSGDRSYGYTF. The CDR3 DNA follows: TGTGCCAGCAGCGGGGACAGGAGCTATGGCTACACCTTC. V usage is TRBV11-2 and J usage is TRBJ1-2; 8 nucleotides align to TRBD1. After removal of 5 bases from V and 4 bases from J, the junction contained 3 bases not matched to a gene. The CDR3 sequence is 13 residues long. Germline CDR1 is SGHAT and CDR2 is FQNNGV. Supplemented by reference TRBV11-2 and TRBJ1-2, the full variable domain reads EAGVAQSPRYKIIEKRQSVAFWCNPISGHATLYWYQQILGQGPKLLIQFQNNGVVDDSQLPKDRFSAERLKGVDSTLKIQPAKLEDSAVYLCASSGDRSYGYTFGSGTRLTVV.